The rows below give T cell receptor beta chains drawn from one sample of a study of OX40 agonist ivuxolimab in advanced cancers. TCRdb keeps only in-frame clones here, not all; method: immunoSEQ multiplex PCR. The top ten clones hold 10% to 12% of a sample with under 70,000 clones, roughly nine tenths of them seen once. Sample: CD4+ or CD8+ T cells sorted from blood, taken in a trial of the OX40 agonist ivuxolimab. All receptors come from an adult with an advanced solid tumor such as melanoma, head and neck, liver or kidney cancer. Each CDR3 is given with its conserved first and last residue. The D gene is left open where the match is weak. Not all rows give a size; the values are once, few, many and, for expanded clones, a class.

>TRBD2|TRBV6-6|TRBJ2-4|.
CASSYGGTSVIQYF
TGTGCCAGCAGTTATGGGGGGACTAGCGTAATTCAGTACTTC
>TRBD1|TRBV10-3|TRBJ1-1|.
CAINSQGGVTEAFF
TGTGCCATCAACTCACAGGGGGGCGTCACTGAAGCTTTCTTT
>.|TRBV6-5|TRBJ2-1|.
CASSYRREQFF
TGTGCCAGCAGTTACAGGAGAGAGCAGTTCTTC
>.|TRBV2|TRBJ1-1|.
CASSGDRNTEAFF
TGTGCCAGCAGTGGAGACAGGAACACTGAAGCTTTCTTT
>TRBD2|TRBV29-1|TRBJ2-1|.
CSVETTSVESYNEQFF
TGCAGCGTTGAGACTACTAGCGTAGAGTCCTACAATGAGCAGTTCTTC
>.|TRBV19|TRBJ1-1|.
CASSIIENTEAFF
TGTGCCAGTAGTATTATAGAGAACACTGAAGCTTTCTTT
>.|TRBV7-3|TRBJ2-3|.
CASSISTDTQYF
TGTGCCAGCAGCATAAGCACAGATACGCAGTATTTT
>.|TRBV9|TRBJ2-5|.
CASSVTPRPTGETQYF
TGTGCCAGCAGCGTAACCCCAAGGCCCACAGGGGAGACCCAGTACTTC
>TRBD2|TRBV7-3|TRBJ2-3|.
CASSFTGLAGATTTDTQYF
TGTGCCAGCAGCTTTACGGGACTAGCGGGAGCAACCACCACAGATACGCAGTATTTT
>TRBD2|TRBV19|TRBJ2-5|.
CASSKLAGGLETQYF
TGTGCCAGTAGTAAACTAGCGGGGGGGCTGGAGACCCAGTACTTC
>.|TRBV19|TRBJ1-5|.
CASTLRLVTQPQHF
TGTGCCAGTACCCTAAGGCTGGTTACTCAGCCCCAGCATTTT
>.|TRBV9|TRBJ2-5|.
CASSLSPRETQYF
TGTGCCAGCAGCCTCAGCCCCCGAGAGACCCAGTACTTC
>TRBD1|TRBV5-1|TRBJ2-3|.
CASRTGGAYTQYF
TGCGCCAGCAGGACAGGGGGCGCGTATACGCAGTATTTT
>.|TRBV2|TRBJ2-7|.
CASSEDGFRYEQYF
TGTGCCAGCAGTGAAGACGGTTTCCGATACGAGCAGTACTTC
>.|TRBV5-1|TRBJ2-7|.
CASSLILSTPYEQYF
TGCGCCAGCAGCTTGATTCTTTCTACCCCCTACGAGCAGTACTTC
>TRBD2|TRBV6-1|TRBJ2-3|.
CASRSSGGSTDTQYF
TGTGCCAGCAGATCTAGCGGGGGTTCGACAGATACGCAGTATTTT
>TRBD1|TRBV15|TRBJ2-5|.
CATSRDRLETQYF
TGTGCCACCAGCCGGGACAGGCTGGAGACCCAGTACTTC
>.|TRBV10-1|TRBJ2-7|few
CASKKGGRSSYEQYF
TGCGCCAGCAAAAAGGGGGGCAGGAGCTCCTACGAGCAGTACTTC
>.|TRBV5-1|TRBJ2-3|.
CASSLNGFGDTQYF
TGCGCCAGCAGCTTGAATGGGTTCGGAGATACGCAGTATTTT
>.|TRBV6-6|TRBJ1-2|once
CASSRTANYGYTF
TGTGCCAGCAGCCGGACAGCTAACTATGGCTACACCTTC
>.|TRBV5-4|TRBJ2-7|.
CASSFLGRGEQYF
TGTGCCAGCAGCTTCCTAGGAAGAGGCGAGCAGTACTTC
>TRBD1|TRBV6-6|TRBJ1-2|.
CASNGQGVWGYTF
TGTGCCAGCAACGGACAGGGGGTCTGGGGCTACACCTTC
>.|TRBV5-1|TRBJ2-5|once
CASSLVQGEETQYF
TGCGCCAGCAGCTTGGTTCAGGGCGAAGAGACCCAGTACTTC
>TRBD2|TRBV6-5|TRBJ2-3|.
CASSHTSGTDTQYF
TGTGCCAGCAGTCACACTAGCGGGACAGATACGCAGTATTTT
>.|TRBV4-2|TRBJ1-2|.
CASSQGGTSYGYTF
TGTGCCAGCAGCCAAGGCGGGACCTCCTATGGCTACACCTTC
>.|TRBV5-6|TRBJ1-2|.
CASSPVRTWGSYGYTF
TGTGCCAGCAGCCCCGTACGGACTTGGGGAAGCTATGGCTACACCTTC
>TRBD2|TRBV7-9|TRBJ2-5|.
CASSLNPGLARETQYF
TGTGCCAGCAGCTTAAATCCGGGACTAGCGCGAGAGACCCAGTACTTC
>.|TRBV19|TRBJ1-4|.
CASSPRQPTNEKLFF
TGTGCCAGTAGTCCGAGACAGCCAACTAATGAAAAACTGTTTTTT
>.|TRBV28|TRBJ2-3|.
CASRLWDTQYF
TGTGCCAGCAGGCTATGGGATACGCAGTATTTT
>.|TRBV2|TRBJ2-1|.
CASSAARGEQFF
TGTGCCAGCAGCGCAGCGAGGGGTGAGCAGTTCTTC
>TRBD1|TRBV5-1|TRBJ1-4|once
CASSFDRVREKLFF
TGCGCCAGCAGCTTCGACAGGGTGCGTGAAAAACTGTTTTTT
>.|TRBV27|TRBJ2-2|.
CASSRQVPGELFF
TGTGCCAGCAGTCGACAGGTCCCCGGGGAGCTGTTTTTT
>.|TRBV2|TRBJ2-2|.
CASSVEGFTGELFF
TGTGCCAGCAGTGTTGAGGGGTTCACCGGGGAGCTGTTTTTT
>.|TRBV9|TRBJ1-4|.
CASSVDPATNEKLFF
TGTGCCAGCAGCGTAGACCCCGCAACTAATGAAAAACTGTTTTTT
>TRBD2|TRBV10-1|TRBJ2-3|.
CASSKLWEGIATDTQYF
TGCGCCAGCAGCAAATTATGGGAGGGAATAGCCACAGATACGCAGTATTTT
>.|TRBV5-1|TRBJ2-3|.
CASSLVGESTDTQYF
TGCGCCAGCAGCTTGGTAGGAGAAAGCACAGATACGCAGTATTTT
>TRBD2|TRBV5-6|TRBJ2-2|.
CASSRGLAGGTGELFF
TGTGCCAGCAGCAGGGGACTAGCGGGAGGAACCGGGGAGCTGTTTTTT
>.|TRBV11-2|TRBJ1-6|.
CASSLEGGSYNSPLHF
TGTGCCAGCAGCTTAGAGGGAGGGAGCTATAATTCACCCCTCCACTTT
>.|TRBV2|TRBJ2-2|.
CASRAQRTGELFF
TGTGCCAGCAGGGCTCAGAGGACCGGGGAGCTGTTTTTT
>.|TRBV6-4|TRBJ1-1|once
CASSVEVDTEAFF
TGTGCCAGCAGTGTTGAGGTAGACACTGAAGCTTTCTTT
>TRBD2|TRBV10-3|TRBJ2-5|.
CAITSGSRETQYF
TGTGCCATCACTAGCGGGAGTAGGGAGACCCAGTACTTC
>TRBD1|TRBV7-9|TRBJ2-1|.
CASSLIIGTGLFF
TGTGCCAGCAGTTTGATTATAGGGACAGGGTTGTTCTTC
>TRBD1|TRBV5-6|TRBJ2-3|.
CASSLNLGTGASNTQYF
TGTGCCAGCAGCCTGAACCTCGGGACAGGGGCATCAAATACGCAGTATTTT
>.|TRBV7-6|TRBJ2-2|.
CASSRTRGPGGGELFF
TGTGCCAGCAGCCGTACGAGGGGCCCTGGGGGCGGGGAGCTGTTTTTT
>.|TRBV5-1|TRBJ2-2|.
CASSLGLVGAGELFF
TGCGCCAGCAGCTTGGGACTAGTCGGTGCCGGGGAGCTGTTTTTT
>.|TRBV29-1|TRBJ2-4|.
CSVRAVAKNIQYF
TGCAGCGTGAGGGCGGTAGCCAAAAACATTCAGTACTTC
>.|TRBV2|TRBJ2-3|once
CASRRTWGADTQYF
TGTGCCAGTAGGCGGACGTGGGGGGCAGATACGCAGTATTTT
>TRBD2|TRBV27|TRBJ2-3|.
CASSLVGGPGDTQYF
TGTGCCAGCAGTTTGGTGGGAGGGCCTGGAGATACGCAGTATTTT
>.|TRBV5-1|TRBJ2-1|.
CASSPGTYNEQFF
TGCGCCAGCAGCCCCGGAACCTACAATGAGCAGTTCTTC
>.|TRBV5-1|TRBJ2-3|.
CASSRIMDSTDTQYF
TGCGCCAGCAGCCGAATTATGGACAGCACAGATACGCAGTATTTT
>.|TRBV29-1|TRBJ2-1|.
CSVYRDVEQFF
TGCAGCGTTTACAGGGACGTGGAGCAGTTCTTC
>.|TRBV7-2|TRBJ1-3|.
CASSHDRKDTIYF
TGTGCCAGCAGCCACGACAGAAAGGACACCATATATTTT
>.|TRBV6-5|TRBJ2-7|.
CASSPRISDSYEQYF
TGTGCCAGCAGTCCTCGTATTTCGGACTCCTACGAGCAGTACTTC
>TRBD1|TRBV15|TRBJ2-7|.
CATSSRQGAADEQYF
TGTGCCACCAGCAGTAGACAGGGGGCAGCTGACGAGCAGTACTTC
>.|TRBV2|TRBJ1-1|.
CASTGPIILANTEAFF
TGTGCCTCCACCGGACCAATTATCCTAGCGAACACTGAAGCTTTCTTT